Shown below are 28 T cell receptor beta chains from a single sample sequenced in a study of identical twins. Using its own MiXCR run on the 5' RACE reads, TCRdb lists one record per CDR3 protein. The sample lists roughly 720,000 distinct CDR3 sequences, about 20% occurring once. This sample also belongs to another study, concerning T cells expressing NK-cell markers.

Sample: PBMCs. These receptors were collected from a woman aged 18-30 years in good health.

This clonotype showed up just a few times. The chain recombines TRBV7-9 with TRBJ2-4; D may be TRBD2 (6 bases). The CDR3 spans 17 residues. V was trimmed by 4 bases and J by 0 bases, leaving 16 bases between them. Germline CDR1 reads SEHNR; CDR2 reads FQNEAQ (reference sequence). CDR3 loop: CASSSGDFPLAKNIQYF. Written as DNA, the CDR3 is TGTGCCAGCAGCTCCGGGGACTTCCCCTTAGCCAAAAACATTCAGTACTTC.

The rearrangement joins TRBV20-1 to TRBJ2-4, with 9 positions matching TRBD2. Trimming took 3 bases from V and 2 from J; bases not matched to a gene: 2. Per germline, CDR1 DFQATT and CDR2 SNEGSKA (reference sequence). The CDR3 has 14 residues. Here the CDR3 reads CSARAGGSKNIQYF. The DNA for the CDR3 is TGCAGTGCTAGGGCGGGGGGGTCCAAAAACATTCAGTACTTC.

The chain joins TRBV4-3 to TRBJ2-4; D remains unclear. Trimming cost V 0 bases and J 2 bases, with 11 bases left between them. The CDR3 is 16 residues long. Germline V gene sequence: CDR1 LGHNA, CDR2 YSLEER. This chain's CDR3 is CASSQDPIGTKNIQYF. In DNA, the CDR3 is TGCGCCAGCAGCCAAGACCCCATAGGAACCAAAAACATTCAGTACTTC.

In DNA form, the CDR3 reads TGTGCCAGCAGCAAACATCTCACGGGCGAGCAGTACTTC. This encodes CASSKHLTGEQYF. V usage is TRBV5-5 and J usage is TRBJ2-7; D is unresolved. V gave up 4 bases and J gave up 6 bases, with 14 bases separating them. In germline, CDR1 is SGHKS, CDR2 YYEKEE (reference sequence). There are 13 residues in the CDR3. Variable domain in full (rest from reference TRBV5-5 and TRBJ2-7): DAGVTQSPTHLIKTRGQQVTLRCSPISGHKSVSWYQQVLGQGPQFIFQYYEKEERGRGNFPDRFSARQFPNYSSELNVNALLLGDSALYLCASSKHLTGEQYFGPGTRLTVT.

This clonotype occurred a few times. This CDR3 is CASSYTRDTLADTQYF. CDR3 DNA sequence: TGTGCCAGCAGTTACACGAGGGATACCCTGGCAGATACGCAGTATTTT. The rearrangement joins TRBV6-2 or TRBV6-3 to TRBJ2-3, with D possibly matching TRBD2 (5 bases). CDR1 and CDR2 (germline): MNHEY, SVGEGT. Trimming took 2 bases from V and 4 from J, leaving 16 bases between them. There are 16 residues in the CDR3.

The rearrangement uses TRBV30 and TRBJ1-1; D gene ambiguous. Germline values: CDR1 GTSNPN, CDR2 SVGIG (reference sequence). CDR3 length equals 12 residues. V was shortened by 7 bases and J by 0 bases, with 9 bases between the two germline ends. The CDR3 region is CAYKGLNTEAFF. The CDR3 region has the DNA TGTGCCTACAAGGGCTTGAACACTGAAGCTTTCTTT.

The rearrangement joins TRBV12-3 or TRBV12-4 to TRBJ2-2, with 7 bases matching TRBD2. The CDR3 runs 14 residues. Germline trimming cut 4 bases from V and 5 bases from J; bases unmatched to any gene: 4. CDR3 DNA: TGTGCCAGCAGTTCTAGACTAGCAACCGGGGAGCTGTTTTTT. As protein: CASSSRLATGELFF.

The chain has TRBV20-1 and TRBJ2-1; D remains ambiguous. CDR1 DFQATT and CDR2 SNEGSKA come from the germline V gene (reference sequence). The length of the CDR3 is 13 residues. V was clipped by 3 bases and J by 8 bases, with 14 bases between them. The CDR3, as DNA: TGCAGTGCTAGCACTTCGTCAGTCGATGAGCAGTTCTTC. It encodes CSASTSSVDEQFF.

The genes are TRBV9 and TRBJ2-1; 10 positions agree with TRBD2. Germline trimming cut 2 bases from V and 6 bases from J; bases unmatched to any gene: 8. Germline V gene lookup returns CDR1 SGDLS and CDR2 YYNGEE. This CDR3 spans 16 amino acids. CDR3 protein: CASSVELAGIGNEQFF. The DNA of the CDR3 is TGTGCCAGCAGCGTTGAACTAGCGGGGATCGGCAATGAGCAGTTCTTC. Looking up the rest from reference TRBV9 and TRBJ2-1 gives the full variable domain: DSGVTQTPKHLITATGQRVTLRCSPRSGDLSVYWYQQSLDQGLQFLIQYYNGEERAKGNILERFSAQQFPDLHSELNLSSLELGDSALYFCASSVELAGIGNEQFFGPGTRLTVL.

This chain links TRBV20-1 with TRBJ2-1; 12 positions agree with TRBD2. V gave up 3 bases and J gave up 6 bases; unmatched junction bases: 6. The CDR3 has 15 residues. In germline, CDR1 is DFQATT, CDR2 SNEGSKA (reference sequence). The CDR3 DNA follows: TGCAGTGCTAGGTACCTAGCGGGGGGGTTCAATGAGCAGTTCTTC. Its translation is CSARYLAGGFNEQFF.

Only a few counts were recorded for this clonotype. The chain links TRBV20-1 to TRBJ2-3, with 9 bases fitting TRBD1. This CDR3 region has 14 residues. V lost 3 bases, J lost 4 bases, and 5 bases stayed unmatched. Germline lookup yields CDR1 DFQATT and CDR2 SNEGSKA (reference sequence). The CDR3 loop is CSASRQGGADTQYF. The CDR3 DNA follows: TGCAGTGCTAGTCGACAGGGGGGGGCAGATACGCAGTATTTT.

The rearrangement links TRBV12-3 or TRBV12-4 to TRBJ2-7, with unresolved D. This CDR3 is built from 16 residues. V was trimmed by 4 bases and J by 2 bases, leaving 18 bases between them. CDR3 DNA sequence: TGTGCCAGCAGTTCCACTTCCGGGCGAAACACCTACGAGCAGTACTTC. Translation gives CASSSTSGRNTYEQYF.

This clonotype was counted between two and nine times. The chain is built from TRBV5-1 and TRBJ1-2; the D is unclear. V was shortened by 2 bases and J by 3 bases, with 14 bases between the two germline ends. This CDR3 is built from 15 residues. The germline gives CDR1 SGHRS, CDR2 YFSETQ. CDR3 sequence reads: CASSFWVGGDYGYTF. In DNA, the CDR3 is TGCGCCAGCAGCTTTTGGGTCGGCGGGGACTATGGCTACACCTTC.

This clonotype was seen only a few times. V gene TRBV7-2 combines with J gene TRBJ2-1; either TRBD1 or TRBD2 may fit D (5 bases each). The CDR3 runs to 13 residues. Looked up from germline, CDR1 is SGHTA and CDR2 is FQGNSA. V lost 4 bases to trimming and J lost 6 bases, with 10 bases between them. In DNA form, the CDR3 reads TGTGCCAGCAGCTGGGGACCCCTCAATGAGCAGTTCTTC. The encoded protein is CASSWGPLNEQFF. The full variable domain, completed using reference TRBV7-2 and TRBJ2-1, is GAGVSQSPSNKVTEKGKDVELRCDPISGHTALYWYRQSLGQGLEFLIYFQGNSAPDKSGLPSDRFSAERTGGSVSTLTIQRTQQEDSAVYLCASSWGPLNEQFFGPGTRLTVL.

This chain connects TRBV2 to TRBJ2-1; 14 bases are a match to TRBD2. V trimming: 6 bases; J trimming: 5 bases; junction bases outside the gene matches: 9. The germline V gene encodes CDR1 SNHLY and CDR2 FYNNEI. This CDR3 is built from 17 residues. The DNA of the CDR3 is TGTGCCAGCAGACTATGGACTAGCGGGAGGCCTAACAATGAGCAGTTCTTC. Amino acids: CASRLWTSGRPNNEQFF.

This clonotype was detected a few times. This chain uses TRBV7-9 with TRBJ2-4; 7 positions match TRBD2. V trimming: 3 bases; J trimming: 3 bases; junction bases outside the gene matches: 5. The CDR3 contains 15 residues. The germline V gene encodes CDR1 SEHNR and CDR2 FQNEAQ (reference sequence). The CDR3 DNA reads as TGTGCCAGCAGCTTTGCGGGGGACGGCAAAAACATTCAGTACTTC. Translated, it gives CASSFAGDGKNIQYF.

The chain couples TRBV5-5 to TRBJ2-1, with D maybe TRBD2 (6 bases). The CDR3 runs to 15 residues. Looked up from germline, CDR1 is SGHKS and CDR2 is YYEKEE (reference sequence). V was trimmed by 2 bases and J by 8 bases, leaving 17 bases between them. This chain's CDR3 is CASSFWRESGHEQFF. CDR3 DNA sequence: TGTGCCAGCAGCTTCTGGCGGGAAAGTGGCCATGAGCAGTTCTTC.

This clonotype was observed a few times. CDR3 residues: CASRRDEQETQYF. The CDR3 DNA reads as TGTGCCAGCAGACGGGACGAACAAGAGACCCAGTACTTC. V and J are TRBV12-3 or TRBV12-4 and TRBJ2-5; either TRBD1 or TRBD2 may fit D (5 bases each). The CDR3 sequence is 13 residues long. The V end was cut by 6 bases, the J end by 2 bases, with 10 bases between.

The rearrangement uses TRBV4-3 and TRBJ2-1; the match to TRBD2 covers 14 bases. The CDR3 is 16 residues long. V gave up 4 bases and J gave up 8 bases; unmatched junction bases: 7. Looked up from germline, CDR1 is LGHNA and CDR2 is YSLEER. The CDR3 nucleotides read TGCGCCAGCAGCCGGGGGACTAGCGGGAGAGGTCATGAGCAGTTCTTC. This gives the protein CASSRGTSGRGHEQFF.

This clonotype was found a few times. The J gene is TRBJ2-1, the V gene TRBV20-1; D uncertain. The V gene's germline CDR1 is DFQATT and CDR2 SNEGSKA (reference sequence). The CDR3 has 15 residues. Trimming took off 1 base at V and 3 bases at J, with 13 bases between the two ends. The CDR3 loop reads CSARGRTFFYNEQFF. The CDR3 nucleotides read TGCAGTGCTAGAGGGCGTACCTTCTTCTACAATGAGCAGTTCTTC.

The chain couples TRBV24-1 to TRBJ2-1; D call uncertain. The germline gives CDR1 KGHDR, CDR2 SFDVKD. V was shortened by 4 bases and J by 4 bases, with 10 bases between the two germline ends. The CDR3 is 14 residues long. The CDR3, as DNA: TGTGCCACCAGTGACACCGAGAGATACAATGAGCAGTTCTTC. Amino acid sequence: CATSDTERYNEQFF.

This rearrangement joins TRBV4-1 to TRBJ2-7; TRBD1 matches at 7 bases. Per germline, CDR1 MGHRA and CDR2 YSYEKL. This CDR3 is 16 amino acids long. The trim removed 0 bases at V and 3 bases at J, leaving 8 bases unmatched. CDR3: CASSQDGGTANYEQYF. The CDR3 DNA is TGCGCCAGCAGCCAAGATGGTGGGACAGCCAACTACGAGCAGTACTTC.

The V and J genes are TRBV7-8 and TRBJ2-2; no clear D gene. The germline V gene encodes CDR1 SGHVS and CDR2 FQNEAQ. Trimming pared 2 bases from V and 6 bases from J, leaving 7 bases between. This CDR3 contains 13 residues. This CDR3 reads CASSLMSAGELFF. CDR3 DNA sequence: TGTGCCAGCAGCTTAATGTCGGCCGGGGAGCTGTTTTTT.

The table lists this clonotype with many counts. The V and J genes are TRBV7-8 and TRBJ2-7; no definite D call. Trimming pared 1 base from V and 7 bases from J, leaving 5 bases between. This CDR3 is built from 11 residues. Germline CDR1 reads SGHVS; CDR2 reads FQNEAQ. CDR3 region: CASSLDLEQYF. The DNA of the CDR3 is TGTGCCAGCAGCTTAGACCTGGAGCAGTACTTC. Drawing the rest from reference TRBV7-8 and TRBJ2-7, the complete variable domain is GAGVSQSPRYKVAKRGQDVALRCDPISGHVSLFWYQQALGQGPEFLTYFQNEAQLDKSGLPSDRFFAERPEGSVSTLKIQRTQQEDSAVYLCASSLDLEQYFGPGTRLTVT.

The table lists this clonotype with a few counts. This chain uses TRBV7-9 with TRBJ2-1; the D gene is possibly TRBD2 (5 bases). Germline CDR1 and CDR2: SEHNR and FQNEAQ (reference sequence). V lost 3 bases and J lost 2, with 11 bases in between. CDR3 length equals 15 residues. CDR3: CASSFQDLTYNEQFF. The CDR3 DNA sequence: TGTGCCAGCAGCTTCCAGGACTTAACCTACAATGAGCAGTTCTTC.

This clonotype was observed a handful of times. J is TRBJ2-7 and V is TRBV6-2 or TRBV6-3, with TRBD1 as a possible D gene (7 bases). Looked up from germline, CDR1 is MNHEY and CDR2 is SVGEGT. Trimming removed 5 bases at V and 3 bases at J, with 11 bases between. This CDR3 spans 13 amino acids. The CDR3: CASSPRGVYEQYF. CDR3 bases: TGTGCCAGCAGTCCCAGGGGGGTCTACGAGCAGTACTTC.

This clonotype has more than one count but fewer than ten. The rearrangement joins TRBV7-9 to TRBJ2-3, with a tentative D call TRBD1 (6 bases). The CDR3 length is 16 residues. Germline CDR1 is SEHNR and CDR2 is FQNEAQ (reference sequence). Trimming took 2 bases from V and 4 from J, leaving 16 bases between them. CDR3 nucleotide sequence: TGTGCCAGCAGCTTACAGGGGCGCTCCTGGGCAGATACGCAGTATTTT. This encodes CASSLQGRSWADTQYF.

This clonotype was seen many times. This chain connects TRBV7-6 to TRBJ2-1; D is undetermined. V lost 2 bases and J 4 bases, leaving 12 bases between the germline ends. The germline CDR1 and CDR2 sequences are SGHVS and FNYEAQ. This CDR3 contains 15 residues. CDR3 in amino acids: CASSLNQGPYNEQFF. CDR3 DNA: TGTGCCAGCAGCTTAAATCAAGGTCCGTACAATGAGCAGTTCTTC.